These 26 T cell receptor beta chains came from one sample sequenced in a study of cytomegalovirus exposure and HLA in healthy donors. 60 Vbeta and 13 Jbeta primers were used in PCR. Clones were read by immunoSEQ multiplex PCR, and TCRdb kept only the in-frame ones, dropping some. The sample includes 200,000 to 250,000 clones, 70% to 90% of them seen just once. The sample consisted of PBMCs. Receptor source: a human donor in good health.

The chain employs TRBV12-5 and TRBJ2-1; maybe TRBD2 (6 bases). V was trimmed by 0 bases and J by 7 bases, leaving 13 bases between them. Germline V lookup: CDR1 LGHNT, CDR2 FRNRAP. The CDR3 totals 15 residues. The CDR3 region is CASGLVLTRENEQFF. In nucleotides, the CDR3 is TGTGCTAGTGGTTTGGTCCTGACTAGGGAAAATGAGCAGTTCTTC.

J is TRBJ2-7 and V is TRBV7-9, with 9 bases identical to TRBD1. The CDR3 has 15 residues. J lost 4 bases, V lost 1 base, and 5 bases had no gene match. Germline V gene data show CDR1 as SEHNR and CDR2 as FQNEAQ (reference sequence). CDR3 in amino acids: CASSLEPGQGYEQYF. CDR3 coding DNA: TGTGCCAGCAGCTTAGAGCCCGGACAGGGGTACGAGCAGTACTTC.

This chain connects TRBV29-1 to TRBJ2-7, with 10 bases matching TRBD2. Germline assignment: CDR1 SQVTM and CDR2 ANQGSEA. The V segment lost 6 bases and the J segment 0 bases; nucleotides outside the gene matches: 5. The length of the CDR3 is 14 residues. CDR3 amino acids: CSVGGLAASYEQYF. The CDR3 DNA follows: TGCAGCGTGGGAGGACTAGCGGCCTCCTACGAGCAGTACTTC.

The V call is TRBV7-9, the J call TRBJ2-7; 10 nucleotides align to TRBD2. J was trimmed by 2 bases and V by 5 bases; bases with no gene match: 18. The CDR3 runs 19 residues. CDR1 and CDR2 (germline): SEHNR, FQNEAQ (reference sequence). The CDR3 DNA sequence: TGTGCCAGCAGCGCCCAAGGGAGCGGGAGGGCCCCTTCGACCTACGAGCAGTACTTC. Protein: CASSAQGSGRAPSTYEQYF.

The J gene is TRBJ1-3, the V gene TRBV28, with 7 positions matching TRBD1. Unmatched junction bases numbered 7, after V lost 4 bases and J lost 4 bases. Germline CDR1 is MDHEN and CDR2 is SYDVKM. The CDR3 totals 15 residues. CDR3 amino acids: CASSSSTGAGNTIYF. The CDR3 nucleotides read TGTGCCAGCAGTTCATCCACAGGGGCAGGAAACACCATATATTTT.

V is TRBV28 and J is TRBJ1-1; TRBD1 is a possible D gene (5 bases). The V gene lost 6 bases and the J gene lost 0 bases, with 14 bases spanning the gap. The CDR3 sequence is 15 residues long. Germline V lookup: CDR1 MDHEN, CDR2 SYDVKM. The CDR3 here is CASRQTGDLNTEAFF. In DNA, the CDR3 is TGTGCCAGCAGGCAAACAGGAGATCTGAACACTGAAGCTTTCTTT.

This chain joins TRBV4-1 and TRBJ2-3; D might be TRBD1 (5 bases). The CDR3 is 13 amino acids. Germline CDR1 and CDR2: MGHRA and YSYEKL. The V end was cut by 0 bases, the J end by 8 bases, with 9 bases between. The CDR3 here is CASSQDPQGTQYF. The DNA for the CDR3 is TGCGCCAGCAGCCAAGATCCCCAGGGTACGCAGTATTTT.

V usage is TRBV5-1 and J usage is TRBJ2-2; TRBD2 might be the D (5 bases). Germline V gene data show CDR1 as SGHRS and CDR2 as YFSETQ. Deletions cut 1 base from V and 3 bases from J, with 10 bases between. The CDR3 sequence is 15 residues long. The CDR3 coding sequence is TGCGCCAGCAGCTTGCGACTACGAGACACCGGGGAGCTGTTTTTT. It translates to CASSLRLRDTGELFF.

The CDR3 bases are TGCAGCGTTCTTGCCAGCTCCTACGAGCAGTACTTC. This encodes CSVLASSYEQYF. The chain links TRBV29-1 to TRBJ2-7, with D unclear. The CDR3 extends over 12 amino acids. Germline V gives CDR1 SQVTM, CDR2 ANQGSEA. V was pared by 5 bases and J by 0 bases, with 8 bases between.

This sequence joins TRBV5-4 and TRBJ2-7; 9 bases are shared with TRBD2. V lost 4 bases, J lost 2 bases, and 4 bases stayed unmatched. This CDR3 has 14 amino acids. CDR1 and CDR2 from the germline V gene are SGHNT and YYREEE (reference sequence). CDR3 nucleotide sequence: TGTGCCAGCAGCGGAAGCGGGAGGCCCTACGAGCAGTACTTC. It is translated as CASSGSGRPYEQYF. Based on the CDR3 plus reference TRBV5-4 and TRBJ2-7, the full variable domain is ETGVTQSPTHLIKTRGQQVTLRCSSQSGHNTVSWYQQALGQGPQFIFQYYREEENGRGNFPPRFSGLQFPNYSSELNVNALELDDSALYLCASSGSGRPYEQYFGPGTRLTVT.

This clone was detected a few times. The V call is TRBV10-3, the J call TRBJ2-7, with 9 bases identical to TRBD1. V trimming: 0 bases; J trimming: 0 bases; junction bases outside the gene matches: 18. Germline-derived CDR1 and CDR2 are ENHRY and SYGVKD. The CDR3 is made up of 21 amino acids. The CDR3 sequence is CAISESLPGQGDRFASYEQYF. The DNA for the CDR3 is TGTGCCATCAGTGAGTCGCTTCCGGGACAGGGAGATCGGTTCGCCTCCTACGAGCAGTACTTC.

The CDR3 DNA is TGCAGCGTTGCCACCGGGATGTACAATGAGCAGTTCTTC. It specifies CSVATGMYNEQFF. The chain links TRBV29-1 to TRBJ2-1; perhaps TRBD2 as D (5 bases). Germline V gene lookup returns CDR1 SQVTM and CDR2 ANQGSEA. The CDR3 is made up of 13 amino acids. V lost 4 bases and J lost 4, with 11 bases in between.

The gene calls are TRBV7-9 and TRBJ1-3; 7 nucleotides agree with TRBD1. Germline CDR1 is SEHNR and CDR2 is FQNEAQ (reference sequence). V lost 5 bases to trimming and J lost 0 bases; unmatched junction nucleotides: 4. CDR3 length: 15 amino acids. CDR3 amino acids: CASSPRDSSGNTIYF. The CDR3 nucleotides are TGTGCCAGCAGCCCCCGGGACAGCTCTGGAAACACCATATATTTT.

For this clone: Because it lacks the conserved phenylalanine or tryptophan at the end, this CDR3 is likely a read error. Because the CDR3's place on the DNA is in doubt, the DNA is left out and the CDR3 is given as listed by TCRdb. The chain couples TRBV7-6 to TRBJ2-7; the D call of TRBD1 is as the table states it, not checked on the DNA. Germline-derived CDR1 and CDR2 are SGHVS and FNYEAQ. The length of the CDR3 is 12 amino acids, counting both ends. The CDR3 reads CASSLARLRGPR.

The chain recombines TRBV30 with TRBJ2-7; tentative D call: TRBD2 (6 bases). The V end lost 0 bases, the J end lost 3 bases, and 12 bases lay between the germline ends. There are 14 residues in the CDR3. Looked up from germline, CDR1 is GTSNPN and CDR2 is SVGIG (reference sequence). As DNA, the CDR3 is TGTGCCTGGAGTGTGGGAGGTGGGGGCTACGAGCAGTACTTC. This encodes CAWSVGGGGYEQYF.

This sequence joins TRBV27 and TRBJ1-1; no firm D call. This CDR3 has 16 residues. V was cut by 4 bases and J by 1 base, with 16 bases left in between. Germline values: CDR1 MNHEY, CDR2 SMNVEV (reference sequence). DNA for the CDR3: TGTGCCAGCAGTTCTTTTACGGTTAACGGGAACACTGAAGCTTTCTTT. It is translated as CASSSFTVNGNTEAFF.

The gene calls are TRBV6-4 and TRBJ1-4; D is unclear. Germline V gene lookup returns CDR1 MRHNA and CDR2 SNTAGT. V was clipped by 0 bases and J by 8 bases, with 10 bases between them. The CDR3 consists of 14 residues. The CDR3 nucleotides are TGTGCCAGCAGTGACTCCGGCAGGAGGGAAAAACTGTTTTTT. It encodes CASSDSGRREKLFF.

The rearrangement uses TRBV19 and TRBJ2-3, with a tentative D call TRBD1 (5 bases). Trimming left V 5 bases short and J 6 bases short, with 15 bases between. This CDR3 contains 14 residues. Germline-derived CDR1 and CDR2 are LNHDA and SQIVND (reference sequence). CDR3 residues: CASSLGAEDDTQYF. DNA of the CDR3: TGTGCCAGTAGTCTTGGGGCAGAAGACGATACGCAGTATTTT. The full variable domain, its missing parts supplied by reference TRBV19 and TRBJ2-3, is DGGITQSPKYLFRKEGQNVTLSCEQNLNHDAMYWYRQDPGQGLRLIYYSQIVNDFQKGDIAEGYSVSREKKESFPLTVTSAQKNPTAFYLCASSLGAEDDTQYFGPGTRLTVL.

This clone appeared a single time. The gene calls are TRBV28 and TRBJ2-7; tentative D call: TRBD2 (5 bases). The CDR3 spans 15 residues. From germline, CDR1 is MDHEN and CDR2 SYDVKM. With 2 bases removed from V and 2 bases from J, the gap between germline ends came to 13 bases. The CDR3 sequence: CASSLTSDGTYEQYF. The CDR3 DNA sequence: TGTGCCAGCAGTTTAACGTCGGACGGGACCTACGAGCAGTACTTC.

V and J are TRBV2 and TRBJ2-2; 8 nucleotides agree with TRBD1. The V gene's germline CDR1 is SNHLY and CDR2 FYNNEI. The junction had 6 bases not matched to a gene; V was cut back by 6 bases and J by 3 bases. CDR3 length: 15 amino acids. The CDR3 spells CASSEDRVDTGELFF. CDR3 DNA: TGTGCCAGCAGCGAGGACAGGGTCGACACCGGGGAGCTGTTTTTT.

This clone was counted a few times. The chain carries TRBV6-1 and TRBJ1-2; TRBD1 matches 7 bases. Germline V gene data show CDR1 as MNHNS and CDR2 as SASEGT. V lost 6 bases and J lost 2; bases outside the gene matches: 9. The CDR3 spans 15 residues. The CDR3 region is CASSETGAGNYGYTF. The DNA of the CDR3 is TGTGCCAGCAGCGAAACAGGGGCGGGGAACTATGGCTACACCTTC.

This chain uses TRBV5-4 with TRBJ2-1; 8 nucleotides line up with TRBD1. This CDR3 contains 14 residues. Germline assignment: CDR1 SGHNT and CDR2 YYREEE (reference sequence). Trimming took 0 bases from V and 7 from J; bases not matched to a gene: 3. The CDR3 DNA reads TGTGCCAGCAGCTTGGCCCAGGGGGCGAATGAGCAGTTCTTC. This encodes CASSLAQGANEQFF.

To note about this clone: Other nucleotide sequences from this sample produce the same CDR3. This sequence joins TRBV28 and TRBJ2-7, with D possibly being TRBD2 (6 bases). Trimming removed 6 bases from V and 2 bases from J, with 14 bases in between. The CDR3 extends over 14 amino acids. Germline lookup yields CDR1 MDHEN and CDR2 SYDVKM. The CDR3 loop reads CASSPGTGTYEQYF. DNA of the CDR3: TGTGCCAGCAGCCCCGGGACTGGCACCTACGAGCAGTACTTC.

The chain joins TRBV30 to TRBJ2-1; 11 nucleotides align to TRBD2. The CDR3 runs 13 residues. Per the germline V gene, CDR1 is GTSNPN and CDR2 is SVGIG (reference sequence). V gave up 5 bases and J gave up 3 bases; unmatched junction bases: 0. The CDR3 DNA follows: TGTGCCTGGGGGACTAGCGGCTACAATGAGCAGTTCTTC. Translating gives CAWGTSGYNEQFF.

The chain is built from TRBV6-6 and TRBJ2-7, with TRBD2 matching 14 bases. J gave up 7 bases and V 1 base, and 3 bases lay outside the gene matches. The CDR3 has 15 residues. The germline V gene has CDR1 MNHNY and CDR2 SVGAGI (reference sequence). In nucleotides, the CDR3 is TGTGCCAGCAGTTACTTGACTAGCGGGAGGGGAGAGCAGTACTTC. This gives the protein CASSYLTSGRGEQYF.

The V and J genes are TRBV6-6 and TRBJ2-5, with 11 bases matching TRBD1. Trimming at V came to 7 bases and at J to 5 bases, leaving 6 bases not matched to a gene. The germline V gene has CDR1 MNHNY and CDR2 SVGAGI (reference sequence). This CDR3 is built from 14 residues. The DNA of the CDR3 is TGTGCCAGCAACATGGACAGGGGGCGGGAGACCCAGTACTTC. Its translation: CASNMDRGRETQYF.